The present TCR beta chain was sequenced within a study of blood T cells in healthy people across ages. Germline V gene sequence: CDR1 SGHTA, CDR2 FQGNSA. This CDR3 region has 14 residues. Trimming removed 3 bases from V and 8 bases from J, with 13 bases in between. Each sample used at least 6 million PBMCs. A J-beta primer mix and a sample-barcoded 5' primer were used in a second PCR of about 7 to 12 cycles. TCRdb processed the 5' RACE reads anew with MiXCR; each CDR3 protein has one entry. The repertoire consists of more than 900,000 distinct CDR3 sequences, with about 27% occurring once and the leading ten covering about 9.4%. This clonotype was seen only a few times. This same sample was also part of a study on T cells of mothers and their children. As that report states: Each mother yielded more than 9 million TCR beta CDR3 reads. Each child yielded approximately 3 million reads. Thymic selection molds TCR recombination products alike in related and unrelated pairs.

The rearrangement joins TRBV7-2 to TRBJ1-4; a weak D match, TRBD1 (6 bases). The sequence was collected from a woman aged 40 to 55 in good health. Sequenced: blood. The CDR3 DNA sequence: TGTGCCAGCAGCTTTACAGGGATGGGGGAAAAACTGTTTTTT. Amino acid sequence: CASSFTGMGEKLFF.